The subject of this entry is one TCR beta chain. Antigen specificity is unknown. V dropped 6 bases and J dropped 6 bases, with 10 bases sitting between them. Germline lookup yields CDR1 LNHDA and CDR2 SQIVND (reference sequence). The CDR3 is made up of 12 amino acids. The data are from a study of chemoradiotherapy in HPV16-positive cancers. Broader study findings: Only a couple of HPV16-positive patients supplied the functional HPV-specificity definition. During treatment, candidate HPV-specific clones and E7-related motifs expanded in tumor. HPV-responsive T-cell expansion during chemoradiotherapy was linked to improved recurrence-free survival in HPV16-positive patients.

TCRdb's copy holds only in-frame clones and misses some; the assay was immunoSEQ multiplex PCR. The sample lists about 5,200 clones, approximately 90% occurring once. Repeated repertoire sampling spanned the course of chemoradiotherapy. This TCR was sampled from a human donor with HPV-associated anogenital cancer. Specimen: blood, collected from a patient who underwent chemoradiotherapy. The chain carries TRBV19 and TRBJ2-3; tentative D call: TRBD2 (6 bases). CDR3 protein: CASSGGRDTQYF. The CDR3 nucleotides are TGTGCCAGTAGCGGGGGTCGGGATACGCAGTATTTT.